Given below is one T cell receptor (beta chain) in context. The antigen remains unidentified. The CDR3 is 14 residues long. Germline V gene sequence: CDR1 SGHRS, CDR2 YFSETQ. V was shortened by 5 bases and J by 2 bases, with 10 bases between the two germline ends. The table came from immunoSEQ multiplex PCR; TCRdb's copy has only in-frame clones and leaves some out. The data contain about 94,000 clones, approximately 91% of them singletons. These data are taken from a study of OX40 agonist ivuxolimab in advanced cancers. On the study more broadly: Patients were infused with ivuxolimab every 2 weeks at 0.01 to 10 mg/kg.

Study-level findings and limits: There was clonal expansion of CD4+ and CD8+ blood T cells by week 6 at 0.1 to 3.0 mg/kg.

The source was CD4+ or CD8+ T cells sorted from blood, collected in a trial of the OX40 agonist ivuxolimab. The chain employs TRBV5-1 and TRBJ1-4; D possibly corresponds to TRBD1 (5 bases). The clonotype was recovered from an adult with an advanced solid tumor such as melanoma, head and neck, liver or kidney cancer. CDR3 in amino acids: CASSGAGTNEKLFF. DNA for the CDR3: TGCGCCAGCAGTGGGGCAGGGACTAATGAAAAACTGTTTTTT. Based on the CDR3 plus reference TRBV5-1 and TRBJ1-4, the full variable domain is KAGVTQTPRYLIKTRGQQVTLSCSPISGHRSVSWYQQTPGQGLQFLFEYFSETQRNKGNFPGRFSGRQFSNSRSEMNVSTLELGDSALYLCASSGAGTNEKLFFGSGTQLSVL.